This T cell receptor beta chain was recovered during a study of T-cell memory formation after mild COVID-19. Across the whole study: Clustering of TCRs was largely donor specific. The study, taken as a whole, reports: Clones contracting across day 15 to 85 had a balanced CD4/CD8 profile; later expanding clones leaned CD4+.

Germline trimming cut 3 bases from V and 15 bases from J; bases unmatched to any gene: 6. The CDR3 is 11 amino acids. From 5'RACE with constant-segment primers came TCR alpha and TCR beta cDNA libraries that carried sample barcodes and UMIs. Using its own MiXCR run on the 5' RACE reads, TCRdb lists one record per CDR3 protein. The profile shows 550,000 to 700,000 distinct CDR3 sequences, roughly 18% of them singletons. In this sample, this clonotype turned up a few times. Its specificity is not known. The chain is built from TRBV12-3 or TRBV12-4 and TRBJ2-3, with 7 bases aligning to TRBD2. The sequence was collected from an adult woman who had mild COVID-19 (a few samples of this study predate the infection). Cell type and time point are not known. The sample taken for sequencing was PBMCs or a T cell subset sorted from them (not recorded which). The CDR3 DNA follows: TGTGCCAGCAGTTTGACCGGGACTAACTATTTT. This encodes CASSLTGTNYF.